The 4 T cell receptor beta chains reported below all come from one sample, sequenced in a study of blood T cell repertoires in COVID-19. This table comes from immunoSEQ multiplex PCR, and its TCRdb copy is limited to in-frame clones, with some not included. Of more than 120,000 clones in the sample, 89% were seen once. Input material: peripheral blood. The receptors originated from a human donor in a cohort sampled during active COVID-19.

The V and J genes are TRBV3-1 (or the pseudogene TRBV3-2) and TRBJ1-2; TRBD1 matches at 7 bases. Losses at the gene ends were 0 bases for V and 3 bases for J; bases not matched to a gene: 1. The CDR3 length is 14 residues. Looked up from germline, CDR1 is LGHDT and CDR2 is YNNKEL (reference sequence). The CDR3 DNA sequence: TGTGCCAGCAGCCAAGAAGGGACAGACTATGGCTACACCTTC. Translated, it gives CASSQEGTDYGYTF.

The chain is built from TRBV7-2 and TRBJ1-5, with 10 bases aligning to TRBD1. Losses at the gene ends were 5 bases for V and 6 bases for J; bases not matched to a gene: 4. CDR1 is SGHTA and CDR2 is FQGNSA in the germline V gene. The CDR3 has 14 amino acids. CDR3 coding DNA: TGTGCCAGCAGCACGGGACAGGGGAGTCAGCCCCAGCATTTT. This sequence encodes CASSTGQGSQPQHF.

V usage is TRBV5-6 and J usage is TRBJ1-5, with D possibly being TRBD1 (6 bases). V lost 0 bases to trimming and J lost 7 bases, with 8 bases between them. The CDR3 loop spans 13 amino acids. Germline loops: CDR1 SGHDT, CDR2 YYEEEE. CDR3 coding DNA: TGTGCCAGCAGCTTGGACAGGGCCCAGCCCCAGCATTTT. The encoded protein is CASSLDRAQPQHF.

The sample holds one count of this clone. The rearrangement links TRBV9 to TRBJ1-1, with TRBD1 matching over 7 bases. Germline V gene lookup returns CDR1 SGDLS and CDR2 YYNGEE. J was trimmed by 1 base and V by 0 bases; bases with no gene match: 6. This CDR3 region has 16 residues. CDR3 sequence: CASSVDATGTNTEAFF. CDR3 nucleotide sequence: TGTGCCAGCAGCGTAGATGCGACAGGGACGAACACTGAAGCTTTCTTT.